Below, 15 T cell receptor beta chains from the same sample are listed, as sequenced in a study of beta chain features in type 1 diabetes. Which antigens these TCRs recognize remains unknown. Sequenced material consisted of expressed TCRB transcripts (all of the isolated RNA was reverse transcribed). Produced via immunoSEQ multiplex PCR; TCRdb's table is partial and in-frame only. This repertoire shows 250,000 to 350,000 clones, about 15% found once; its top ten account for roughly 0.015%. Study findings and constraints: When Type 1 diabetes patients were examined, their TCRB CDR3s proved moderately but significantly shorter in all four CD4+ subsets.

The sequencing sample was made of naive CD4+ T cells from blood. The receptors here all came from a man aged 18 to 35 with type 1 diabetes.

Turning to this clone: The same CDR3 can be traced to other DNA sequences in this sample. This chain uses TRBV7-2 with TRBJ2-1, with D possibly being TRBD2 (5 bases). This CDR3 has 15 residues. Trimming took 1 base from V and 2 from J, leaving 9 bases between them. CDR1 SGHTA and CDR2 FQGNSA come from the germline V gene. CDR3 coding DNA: TGTGCCAGCAGCTTAGATCGGGGAACCTACAATGAGCAGTTCTTC. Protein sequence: CASSLDRGTYNEQFF.

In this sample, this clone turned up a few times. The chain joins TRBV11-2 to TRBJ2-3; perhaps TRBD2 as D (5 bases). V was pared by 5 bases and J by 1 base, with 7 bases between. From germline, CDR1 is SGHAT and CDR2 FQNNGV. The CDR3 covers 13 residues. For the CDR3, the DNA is TGTGCCAGCAGCGCCGGGGGCACAGATACGCAGTATTTT. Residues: CASSAGGTDTQYF.

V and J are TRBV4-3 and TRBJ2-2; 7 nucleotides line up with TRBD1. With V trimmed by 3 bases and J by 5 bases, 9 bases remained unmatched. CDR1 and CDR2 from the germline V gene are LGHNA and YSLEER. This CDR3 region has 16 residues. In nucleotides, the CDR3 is TGCGCCAGCAGCCAGGCTGCCGGGACAGTTACCGGGGAGCTGTTTTTT. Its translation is CASSQAAGTVTGELFF.

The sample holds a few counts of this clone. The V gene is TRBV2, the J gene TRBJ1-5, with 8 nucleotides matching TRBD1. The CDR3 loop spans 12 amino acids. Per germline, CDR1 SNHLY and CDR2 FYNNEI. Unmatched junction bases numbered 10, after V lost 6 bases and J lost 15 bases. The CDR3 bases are TGTGCCAGCAGCGAGCAGGGGGCCAGTCTGCATTTT. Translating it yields CASSEQGASLHF.

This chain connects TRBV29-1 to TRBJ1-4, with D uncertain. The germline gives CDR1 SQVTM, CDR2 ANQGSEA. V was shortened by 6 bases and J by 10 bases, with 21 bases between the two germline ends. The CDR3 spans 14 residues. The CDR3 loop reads CSVAENALGGKLFF. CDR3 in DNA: TGCAGCGTCGCCGAAAATGCGTTGGGAGGAAAACTGTTTTTT.

CDR3 sequence: CSVIGQGSYEQYF. The CDR3 DNA reads TGCAGCGTGATCGGACAGGGGAGCTACGAGCAGTACTTC. The chain is built from TRBV29-1 and TRBJ2-5, with 9 bases matching TRBD1. TRBJ2-7 explains the end of the DNA better; the J call may be wrong. Germline CDR1 and CDR2: SQVTM and ANQGSEA. The CDR3 is 13 residues long.

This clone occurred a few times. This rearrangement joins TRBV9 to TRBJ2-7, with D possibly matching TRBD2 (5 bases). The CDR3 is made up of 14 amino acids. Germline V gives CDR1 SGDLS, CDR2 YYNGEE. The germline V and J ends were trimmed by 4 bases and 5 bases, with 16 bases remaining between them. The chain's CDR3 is CASSSSPGFDEQYF. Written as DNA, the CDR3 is TGTGCCAGCAGCTCCTCCCCGGGGTTCGACGAGCAGTACTTC.

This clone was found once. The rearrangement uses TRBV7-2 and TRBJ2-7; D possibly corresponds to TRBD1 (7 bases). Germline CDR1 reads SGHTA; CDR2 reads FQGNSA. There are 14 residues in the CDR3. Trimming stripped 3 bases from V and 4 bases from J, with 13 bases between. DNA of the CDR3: TGTGCCAGCAGCTTGCAGGGGGGAGGATACGAGCAGTACTTC. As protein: CASSLQGGGYEQYF.

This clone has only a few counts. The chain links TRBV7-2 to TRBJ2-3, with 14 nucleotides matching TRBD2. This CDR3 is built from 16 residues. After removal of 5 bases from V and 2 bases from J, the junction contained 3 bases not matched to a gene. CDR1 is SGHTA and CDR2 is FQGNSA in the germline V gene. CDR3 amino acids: CASSRGLAGATDTQYF. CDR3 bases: TGTGCCAGCAGCAGGGGACTAGCGGGAGCCACAGATACGCAGTATTTT.

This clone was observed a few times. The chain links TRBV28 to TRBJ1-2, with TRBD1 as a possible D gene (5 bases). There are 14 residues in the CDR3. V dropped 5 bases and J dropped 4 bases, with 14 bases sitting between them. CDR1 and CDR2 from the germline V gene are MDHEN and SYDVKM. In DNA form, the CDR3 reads TGTGCCAGCAGTCTCCTCGACAGAACCTATGGCTACACCTTC. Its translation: CASSLLDRTYGYTF.

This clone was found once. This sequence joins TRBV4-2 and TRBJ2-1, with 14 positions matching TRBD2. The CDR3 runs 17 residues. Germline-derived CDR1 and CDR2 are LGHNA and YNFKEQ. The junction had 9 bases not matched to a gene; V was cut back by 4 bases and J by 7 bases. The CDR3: CASSPRKRTSGRNEQFF. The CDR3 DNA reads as TGTGCCAGCAGCCCGCGCAAGAGGACTAGCGGGAGGAATGAGCAGTTCTTC.

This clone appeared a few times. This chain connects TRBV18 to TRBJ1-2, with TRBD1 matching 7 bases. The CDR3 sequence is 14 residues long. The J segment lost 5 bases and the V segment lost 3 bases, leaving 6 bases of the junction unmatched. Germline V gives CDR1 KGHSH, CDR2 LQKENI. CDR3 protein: CASSPQGELYGYTF. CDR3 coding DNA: TGTGCCAGCTCACCGCAGGGGGAGCTTTATGGCTACACCTTC. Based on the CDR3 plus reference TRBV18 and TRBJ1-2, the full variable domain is NAGVMQNPRHLVRRRGQEARLRCSPMKGHSHVYWYRQLPEEGLKFMVYLQKENIIDESGMPKERFSAEFPKEGPSILRIQQVVRGDSAAYFCASSPQGELYGYTFGSGTRLTVV.

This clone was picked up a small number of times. CDR3 region: CASRGQGSSYEQYF. In DNA, the CDR3 is TGTGCCAGCAGGGGACAGGGAAGTTCCTACGAGCAGTACTTC. The chain recombines TRBV2 with TRBJ2-7, with 9 nucleotides matching TRBD1. This CDR3 spans 14 amino acids. From germline, CDR1 is SNHLY and CDR2 FYNNEI. After removal of 6 bases from V and 1 base from J, the junction contained 4 bases not matched to a gene.

The CDR3 region is CASSLGHPKNIQYF. For the CDR3, the DNA is TGTGCCAGCAGTTTGGGGCACCCCAAAAACATTCAGTACTTC. V usage is TRBV28 and J usage is TRBJ2-4; possibly TRBD1 for D (5 bases). The CDR3 length is 14 residues. CDR1 is MDHEN, CDR2 SYDVKM, per germline. Deletions cut 3 bases from V and 2 bases from J, with 8 bases between.

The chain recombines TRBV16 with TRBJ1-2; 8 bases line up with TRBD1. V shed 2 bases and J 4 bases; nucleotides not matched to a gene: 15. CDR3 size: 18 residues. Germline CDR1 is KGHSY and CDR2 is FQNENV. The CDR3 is CASSQQILDRGLLYGYTF. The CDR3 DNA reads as TGTGCCAGCAGCCAACAAATTCTAGACAGGGGACTACTCTATGGCTACACCTTC.